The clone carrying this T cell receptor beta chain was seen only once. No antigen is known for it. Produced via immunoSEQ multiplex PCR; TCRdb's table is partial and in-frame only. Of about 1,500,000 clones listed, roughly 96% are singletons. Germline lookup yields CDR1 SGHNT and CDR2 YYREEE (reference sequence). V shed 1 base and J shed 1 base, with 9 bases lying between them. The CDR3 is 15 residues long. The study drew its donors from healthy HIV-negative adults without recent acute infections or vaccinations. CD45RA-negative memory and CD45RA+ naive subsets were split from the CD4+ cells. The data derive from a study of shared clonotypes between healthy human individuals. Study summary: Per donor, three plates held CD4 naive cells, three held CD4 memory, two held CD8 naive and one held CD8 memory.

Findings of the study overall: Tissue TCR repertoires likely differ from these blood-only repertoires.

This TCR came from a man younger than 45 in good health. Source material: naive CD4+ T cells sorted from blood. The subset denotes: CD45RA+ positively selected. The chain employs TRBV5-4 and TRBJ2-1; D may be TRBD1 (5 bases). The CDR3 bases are TGTGCCAGCAGCTTGTCCCAGGGATCCTACAATGAGCAGTTCTTC. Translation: CASSLSQGSYNEQFF.